This T cell receptor beta chain was documented in a study of T cells in localized non-small cell lung cancer. General study points: Among the tissues sampled, uninvolved adjacent lung had the highest T cell clonality, above tumor. Analysis by sequencing included only one tumor region, so heterogeneity remains possible. Out of the top 100 tumor clones, a median around 56 were seen in adjacent lung.

Trimming left V 3 bases short and J 4 bases short, with 13 bases between. CDR1 SGHRS and CDR2 YFSETQ come from the germline V gene. This CDR3 is 14 amino acids long. Sequencing was performed with immunoSEQ multiplex PCR; in TCRdb, only in-frame clones are kept and a portion is missing. Here the sample spans 2,900 or so clones, under 30% being singletons. Remarks on this clone: The antigen remains unidentified.

Material: lung tumor tissue, obtained before any cancer treatment. The chain carries TRBV5-1 and TRBJ1-1; the D is unclear. This clonotype was sampled from a female donor older than 55 with stage II squamous cell lung carcinoma. The DNA for the CDR3 is TGCGCCAGCAGCTCTGGGAGGGAAGGCACTGAAGCTTTCTTT. As protein: CASSSGREGTEAFF. Full variable domain (rest looked up from reference TRBV5-1 and TRBJ1-1): KAGVTQTPRYLIKTRGQQVTLSCSPISGHRSVSWYQQTPGQGLQFLFEYFSETQRNKGNFPGRFSGRQFSNSRSEMNVSTLELGDSALYLCASSSGREGTEAFFGQGTRLTVV.